Below, one T cell receptor beta chain is given with its context. The record originates from a study of blood T cell repertoires in COVID-19. Background on the study: T cells, B-cell-depleted T cells, or PBMCs provided the cDNA or gDNA that served as material.

Libraries were prepared by immunoSEQ multiplex PCR; TCRdb keeps only in-frame clonotypes and omits some of them. This repertoire shows 65,000 to 85,000 clones, around nine tenths found once; its top ten account for around 5.4%. V lost 4 bases, J lost 5 bases, and 3 bases stayed unmatched. Germline loops: CDR1 SGHRS, CDR2 YFSETQ. The CDR3 totals 14 residues. The chain carries TRBV5-1 and TRBJ1-4, with 9 positions matching TRBD1. The specimen was peripheral blood. The clonotype originates from a human donor in a cohort sampled during active COVID-19. CDR3 sequence: CASSRDRENEKLFF. The CDR3 DNA follows: TGCGCCAGCAGCAGGGACAGGGAGAATGAAAAACTGTTTTTT.